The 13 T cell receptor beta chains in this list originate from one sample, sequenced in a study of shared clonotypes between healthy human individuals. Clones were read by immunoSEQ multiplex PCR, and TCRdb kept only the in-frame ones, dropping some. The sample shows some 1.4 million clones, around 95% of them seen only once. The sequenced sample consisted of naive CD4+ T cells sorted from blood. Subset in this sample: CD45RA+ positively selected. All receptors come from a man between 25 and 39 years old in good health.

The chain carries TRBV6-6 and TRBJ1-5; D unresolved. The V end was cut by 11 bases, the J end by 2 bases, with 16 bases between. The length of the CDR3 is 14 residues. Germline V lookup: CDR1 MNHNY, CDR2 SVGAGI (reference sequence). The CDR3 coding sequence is TGTGCCTCCGTGGCTGGTATTGGCAATCAGCCCCAGCATTTT. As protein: CASVAGIGNQPQHF.

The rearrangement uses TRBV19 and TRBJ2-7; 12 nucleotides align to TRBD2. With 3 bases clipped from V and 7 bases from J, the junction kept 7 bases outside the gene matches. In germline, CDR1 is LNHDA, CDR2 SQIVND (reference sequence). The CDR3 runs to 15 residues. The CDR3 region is CASSILAGGPGEQYF. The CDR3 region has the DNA TGTGCCAGTAGTATCCTAGCGGGAGGGCCTGGGGAGCAGTACTTC.

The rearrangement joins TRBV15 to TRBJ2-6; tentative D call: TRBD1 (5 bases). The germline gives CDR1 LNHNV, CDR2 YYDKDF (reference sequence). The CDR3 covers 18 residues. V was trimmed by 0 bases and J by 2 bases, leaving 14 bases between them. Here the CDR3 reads CATSRDSHRRTGANVLTF. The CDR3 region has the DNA TGTGCCACCAGCAGAGATAGTCACAGGCGAACTGGGGCCAACGTCCTGACTTTC.

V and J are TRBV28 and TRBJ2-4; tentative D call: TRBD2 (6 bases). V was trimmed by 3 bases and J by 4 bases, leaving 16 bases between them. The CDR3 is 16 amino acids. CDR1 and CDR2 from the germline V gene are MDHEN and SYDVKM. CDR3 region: CASSLGRDFGKNIQYF. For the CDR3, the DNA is TGTGCCAGCAGTTTGGGACGGGACTTCGGGAAAAACATTCAGTACTTC.

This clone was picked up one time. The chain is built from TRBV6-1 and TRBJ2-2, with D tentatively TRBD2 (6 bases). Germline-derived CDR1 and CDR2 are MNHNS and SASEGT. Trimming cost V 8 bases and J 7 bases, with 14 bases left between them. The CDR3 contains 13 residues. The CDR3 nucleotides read TGTGCCAGCCGGAGGGAAATGTACGGGGAGCTGTTTTTT. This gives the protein CASRREMYGELFF.

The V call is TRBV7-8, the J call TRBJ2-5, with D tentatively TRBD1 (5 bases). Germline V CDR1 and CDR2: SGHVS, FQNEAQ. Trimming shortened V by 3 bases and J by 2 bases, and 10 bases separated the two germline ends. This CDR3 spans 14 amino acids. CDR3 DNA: TGTGCCAGCAGCTTCCAGGGCCTGCAAGAGACCCAGTACTTC. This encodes CASSFQGLQETQYF.

The CDR3 is CASSELGGLRDEQFF. CDR3 DNA: TGTGCCAGCAGTGAATTGGGAGGGCTCAGGGATGAGCAGTTCTTC. The chain links TRBV6-1 to TRBJ2-1, with TRBD2 identical over 7 bases. The CDR3 totals 15 residues. Trimming cost V 2 bases and J 8 bases; bases outside gene matches: 9. The V gene's germline CDR1 is MNHNS and CDR2 SASEGT.

The CDR3 DNA reads as TGTGCCAGCTCACCACTTTCTGGACTTCTTTATGAGCAGTACTTC. Translating gives CASSPLSGLLYEQYF. The V gene is TRBV18, the J gene TRBJ2-7; tentatively, D is TRBD2 (5 bases). This CDR3 is built from 15 residues. V was cut by 1 base and J by 7 bases, with 17 bases left in between. The V gene's germline CDR1 is KGHSH and CDR2 LQKENI.

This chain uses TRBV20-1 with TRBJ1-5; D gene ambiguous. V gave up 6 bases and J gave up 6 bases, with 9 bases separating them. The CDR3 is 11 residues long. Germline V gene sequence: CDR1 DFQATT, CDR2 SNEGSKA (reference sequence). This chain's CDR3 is CSALGVQPQHF. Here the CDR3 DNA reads TGCAGTGCCTTGGGTGTTCAGCCCCAGCATTTT.

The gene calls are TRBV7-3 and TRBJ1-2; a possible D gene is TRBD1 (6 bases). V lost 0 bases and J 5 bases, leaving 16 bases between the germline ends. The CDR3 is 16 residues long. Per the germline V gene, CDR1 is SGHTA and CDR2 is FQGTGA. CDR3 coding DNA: TGTGCCAGCAGCTTAACGGGGGGCACACAGGGTTATGGCTACACCTTC. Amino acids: CASSLTGGTQGYGYTF. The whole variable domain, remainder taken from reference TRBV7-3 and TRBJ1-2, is GAGVSQTPSNKVTEKGKYVELRCDPISGHTALYWYRQSLGQGPEFLIYFQGTGAADDSGLPNDRFFAVRPEGSVSTLKIQRTERGDSAVYLCASSLTGGTQGYGYTFGSGTRLTVV.

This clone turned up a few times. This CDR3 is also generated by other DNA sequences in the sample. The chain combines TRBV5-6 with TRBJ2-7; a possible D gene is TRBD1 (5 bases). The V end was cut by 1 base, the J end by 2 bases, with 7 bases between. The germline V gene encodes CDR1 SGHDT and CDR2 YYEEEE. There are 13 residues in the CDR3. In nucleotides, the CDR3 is TGTGCCAGCAGCTTGAAGGGGCCCTACGAGCAGTACTTC. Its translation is CASSLKGPYEQYF.

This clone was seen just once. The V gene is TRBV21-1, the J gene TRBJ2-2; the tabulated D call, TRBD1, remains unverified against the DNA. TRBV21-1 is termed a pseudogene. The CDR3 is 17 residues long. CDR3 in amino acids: CASSTLKGQQNTGELFF. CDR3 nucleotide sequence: TGTGCCAGCAGCACATTAAAAGGACAGCAGAACACCGGGGAGCTGTTTTTT.

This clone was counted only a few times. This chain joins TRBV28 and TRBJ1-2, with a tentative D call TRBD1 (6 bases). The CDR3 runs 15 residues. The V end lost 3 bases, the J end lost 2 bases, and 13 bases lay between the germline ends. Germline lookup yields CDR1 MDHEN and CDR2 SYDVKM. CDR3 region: CASSFVDRKNYGYTF. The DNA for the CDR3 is TGTGCCAGCAGTTTTGTGGACAGAAAAAACTATGGCTACACCTTC.